What follows are 25 T cell receptor beta chains derived from one specimen sequenced in a study of blood T cell repertoires in COVID-19. TCRdb keeps only in-frame clones here, not all; method: immunoSEQ multiplex PCR. The table includes about 410,000 clones, just over 85% detected once. Sequenced material: peripheral blood. Every receptor here comes from a woman aged 25 to 39 with active or convalescent COVID-19.

This clone was detected once. V is TRBV11-2 and J is TRBJ2-7; 11 bases match TRBD1. The ends lost 10 bases at V and 4 bases at J; junction bases unmatched: 9. CDR1 and CDR2 from the germline V gene are SGHAT and FQNNGV. The CDR3 extends over 14 amino acids. CDR3 sequence reads: CATRSGQGAYEQYF. The CDR3 DNA sequence: TGTGCCACCCGGAGTGGACAGGGGGCTTACGAGCAGTACTTC.

The rearrangement links TRBV6-1 to TRBJ1-3; D is undetermined. The CDR3 is 15 residues long. Between the trimmed V and J ends, which lost 2 bases and 4 bases, there was a span of 12 bases. The germline V gene has CDR1 MNHNS and CDR2 SASEGT. The DNA of the CDR3 is TGTGCCAGCAGTGAATTCATACTTCTGGGAAACACCATATATTTT. This gives the protein CASSEFILLGNTIYF.

V is TRBV5-1 and J is TRBJ1-2, with D hard to call. The V gene's germline CDR1 is SGHRS and CDR2 YFSETQ. This CDR3 spans 14 amino acids. V was clipped by 4 bases and J by 0 bases, with 10 bases between them. The CDR3 DNA sequence: TGCGCCAGCAGCGGGGAGGATTCTAACTATGGCTACACCTTC. Protein sequence: CASSGEDSNYGYTF.

The chain recombines TRBV6-2 or TRBV6-3 with TRBJ2-1, with 13 bases identical to TRBD2. After removal of 4 bases from V and 5 bases from J, the junction contained 2 bases not matched to a gene. This CDR3 is 15 amino acids long. Germline V CDR1 and CDR2: MNHEY, SVGEGT. This chain's CDR3 is CASSWGLAGHNEQFF. CDR3 DNA: TGTGCCAGCAGTTGGGGACTAGCGGGGCACAATGAGCAGTTCTTC.

The V and J genes are TRBV6-5 and TRBJ2-5; 8 bases fit TRBD1. This CDR3 has 14 residues. Losses at the gene ends were 2 bases for V and 2 bases for J; bases not matched to a gene: 1. Germline values: CDR1 MNHEY, CDR2 SVGAGI. The chain's CDR3 is CASSYGTGQETQYF. CDR3 bases: TGTGCCAGCAGTTACGGGACAGGACAAGAGACCCAGTACTTC.

The chain joins TRBV20-1 to TRBJ2-7; no clear D gene. Germline V gives CDR1 DFQATT, CDR2 SNEGSKA (reference sequence). Trimming removed 6 bases at V and 1 base at J, with 7 bases between. This CDR3 spans 11 amino acids. Written as DNA, the CDR3 is TGCAGTGCCACCGGGTCCTACGAGCAGTACTTC. Translating gives CSATGSYEQYF.

Details on this clone: The same CDR3 arises from other DNA sequences in this sample as well. The chain links TRBV12-3 or TRBV12-4 to TRBJ2-3; D possibly corresponds to TRBD2 (7 bases). V shed 9 bases and J shed 4 bases, with 14 bases lying between them. This CDR3 region has 13 residues. This CDR3 reads CASRGGGADTQYF. CDR3 nucleotides: TGTGCCAGTAGAGGGGGGGGCGCAGATACGCAGTATTTT.

The chain recombines TRBV19 with TRBJ1-3; 8 nucleotides line up with TRBD1. CDR1 is LNHDA, CDR2 SQIVND, per germline (reference sequence). This CDR3 has 14 residues. V shed 7 bases and J 5 bases; nucleotides not matched to a gene: 7. For the CDR3, the DNA is TGTGCCAGTACACTTGGACAGGGAAGAAACACCATATATTTT. The encoded protein is CASTLGQGRNTIYF.

V is TRBV29-1 and J is TRBJ2-2; TRBD2 matches at 7 bases. V lost 6 bases, J lost 5 bases, and 3 bases stayed unmatched. The CDR3 loop spans 12 amino acids. Germline lookup yields CDR1 SQVTM and CDR2 ANQGSEA. In DNA form, the CDR3 reads TGCAGCGTGGGAGGGGCTACCGGGGAGCTGTTTTTT. This sequence encodes CSVGGATGELFF.

The chain joins TRBV2 to TRBJ2-2; 8 bases match TRBD1. The CDR3 sequence is 14 residues long. V lost 4 bases, J lost 4 bases, and 2 bases stayed unmatched. Germline V lookup: CDR1 SNHLY, CDR2 FYNNEI. For the CDR3, the DNA is TGTGCCAGCAGTGGGGGACAGGCCACCGGGGAGCTGTTTTTT. Its protein is CASSGGQATGELFF.

This rearrangement joins TRBV7-8 to TRBJ1-2; the D gene is possibly TRBD1 (6 bases). Trimming removed 8 bases at V and 1 base at J, with 14 bases between. The germline CDR1 and CDR2 sequences are SGHVS and FQNEAQ. CDR3 length equals 14 residues. The DNA of the CDR3 is TGTGCCAGCTCCGGACAGACTGATAACTATGGCTACACCTTC. Translation gives CASSGQTDNYGYTF.

The rearrangement uses TRBV21-1 and TRBJ2-7; the listed D gene, TRBD1, was not tested against the DNA. TRBV21-1 is a pseudogene. The CDR3 totals 14 residues. CDR3: CASRGTASSYEQYF. As DNA, the CDR3 is TGTGCCAGCAGGGGGACAGCGAGCTCCTACGAGCAGTACTTC.

In its sample, this clone was seen a few times. The chain uses TRBV18 and TRBJ1-5, with 7 positions matching TRBD1. Per germline, CDR1 KGHSH and CDR2 LQKENI. There are 17 residues in the CDR3. Trimming at V came to 3 bases and at J to 0 bases, leaving 8 bases not matched to a gene. The DNA of the CDR3 is TGTGCCAGCTCACCTGGAACCTGGGACAGTAGCAATCAGCCCCAGCATTTT. Amino acid sequence: CASSPGTWDSSNQPQHF.

This sequence joins TRBV9 and TRBJ2-3; D is uncertain. CDR3 length: 14 amino acids. Trimming cost V 0 bases and J 1 base, with 6 bases left between them. Germline V gene lookup returns CDR1 SGDLS and CDR2 YYNGEE. The CDR3 DNA is TGTGCCAGCAGCGTAGTGAGCGGCACAGATACGCAGTATTTT. Translating gives CASSVVSGTDTQYF.

This clone was seen repeatedly, ten times or more. The J gene is TRBJ1-6, the V gene TRBV27; D possibly corresponds to TRBD1 (6 bases). The CDR3 has 16 amino acids. The V gene's germline CDR1 is MNHEY and CDR2 SMNVEV (reference sequence). Trimming pared 5 bases from V and 8 bases from J, leaving 19 bases between. Written as DNA, the CDR3 is TGTGCCAGCAGTCCGCGGGGGCGCATGGGGGATTCACCCCTCCACTTT. Translating gives CASSPRGRMGDSPLHF.

The chain combines TRBV14 with TRBJ2-2; TRBD2 might be the D (5 bases). This CDR3 is 15 amino acids long. The germline CDR1 and CDR2 sequences are SGHDN and FVKESK. V was clipped by 1 base and J by 7 bases, with 13 bases between them. The CDR3 reads CASSQAFWRSGELFF. In DNA form, the CDR3 reads TGTGCCAGCAGCCAAGCATTTTGGAGGAGCGGGGAGCTGTTTTTT. Based on the CDR3 plus reference TRBV14 and TRBJ2-2, the full variable domain is EAGVTQFPSHSVIEKGQTVTLRCDPISGHDNLYWYRRVMGKEIKFLLHFVKESKQDESGMPNNRFLAERTGGTYSTLKVQPAELEDSGVYFCASSQAFWRSGELFFGEGSRLTVL.

The rearrangement joins TRBV29-1 to TRBJ2-5, with 10 bases matching TRBD2. The germline CDR1 and CDR2 sequences are SQVTM and ANQGSEA. The length of the CDR3 is 13 residues. Trimming at V came to 6 bases and at J to 3 bases, leaving 4 bases not matched to a gene. The CDR3 region is CSVLGLAEETQYF. In DNA, the CDR3 is TGCAGCGTCCTCGGACTAGCGGAAGAGACCCAGTACTTC.

The chain couples TRBV14 to TRBJ1-1, with TRBD1 as a possible D gene (5 bases). The germline CDR1 and CDR2 sequences are SGHDN and FVKESK. V was pared by 2 bases and J by 1 base, with 11 bases between. The CDR3 is 15 residues long. The CDR3 sequence: CASSQFSQGNTEAFF. The DNA of the CDR3 is TGTGCCAGCAGCCAATTCTCCCAGGGGAACACTGAAGCTTTCTTT.

The chain joins TRBV7-9 to TRBJ2-4; 10 bases agree with TRBD1. CDR3 length equals 15 residues. Germline V gene lookup returns CDR1 SEHNR and CDR2 FQNEAQ (reference sequence). The junction had 8 bases not matched to a gene; V was cut back by 5 bases and J by 7 bases. CDR3 in DNA: TGTGCCAGCAGCCCCGGGACAGGGGAATTGAACATTCAGTACTTC. This codes for CASSPGTGELNIQYF.

The chain uses TRBV19 and TRBJ1-5, with D possibly TRBD1 on 5 matching bases. The germline V gene has CDR1 LNHDA and CDR2 SQIVND (reference sequence). The CDR3 is 14 residues long. V lost 3 bases and J 6 bases, leaving 12 bases between the germline ends. The CDR3 region has the DNA TGTGCCAGTAGTATTTGGGGGGACGGTCAGCCCCAGCATTTT. This codes for CASSIWGDGQPQHF.

CDR3 amino acids: CATSRVGTASDTQYF. The CDR3 DNA reads as TGTGCCACCAGCAGAGTAGGGACAGCATCTGATACGCAGTATTTT. This rearrangement joins TRBV15 to TRBJ2-3, with 7 nucleotides matching TRBD1. The CDR3 has 15 amino acids. After removal of 1 base from V and 6 bases from J, the junction contained 7 bases not matched to a gene. The germline V gene encodes CDR1 LNHNV and CDR2 YYDKDF (reference sequence).

Ten or more counts support this clone. The CDR3 bases are TGTGCCAGCAGCGAGGGTCCATATGAGCAGTTCTTC. This codes for CASSEGPYEQFF. The rearrangement joins TRBV3-1 (or the pseudogene TRBV3-2) to TRBJ2-1; perhaps TRBD2 as D (5 bases). This CDR3 has 12 amino acids. Trimming shortened V by 5 bases and J by 8 bases, and 10 bases separated the two germline ends. Looked up from germline, CDR1 is LGHDT and CDR2 is YNNKEL (reference sequence).

CDR3 amino acids: CAWSRGPGQFSGNTIYF. The CDR3, as DNA: TGTGCCTGGAGTCGAGGGCCGGGACAGTTCTCTGGAAACACCATATATTTT. The chain joins TRBV30 to TRBJ1-3, with TRBD1 matching over 7 bases. The V and J ends lost 2 bases and 0 bases, in that order; junction bases with no gene match: 10. The CDR3 consists of 17 residues. Germline CDR1 and CDR2: GTSNPN and SVGIG (reference sequence). Filled out from reference TRBV30 and TRBJ1-3, the complete variable domain reads SQTIHQWPATLVQPVGSPLSLECTVEGTSNPNLYWYRQAAGRGLQLLFYSVGIGQISSEVPQNLSASRPQDRQFILSSKKLLLSDSGFYLCAWSRGPGQFSGNTIYFGEGSWLTVV.

This chain links TRBV7-8 with TRBJ2-1, with 10 bases that match TRBD2. There are 16 residues in the CDR3. The germline V gene has CDR1 SGHVS and CDR2 FQNEAQ. The V segment lost 3 bases and the J segment 9 bases; nucleotides outside the gene matches: 11. This CDR3 reads CASSFRLAGGLAEQFF. The CDR3 DNA follows: TGTGCCAGCAGCTTTAGGTTAGCGGGGGGACTGGCTGAGCAGTTCTTC.

This clone occurred once. This sequence joins TRBV5-1 and TRBJ2-2; tentatively, D is TRBD2 (7 bases). The CDR3 is made up of 17 amino acids. The V end was cut by 4 bases, the J end by 3 bases, with 19 bases between. The germline V gene encodes CDR1 SGHRS and CDR2 YFSETQ. The CDR3 protein is CASSGEGPAGDTGELFF. CDR3 nucleotides: TGCGCCAGCAGCGGGGAGGGTCCGGCAGGGGACACCGGGGAGCTGTTTTTT. The full variable domain, with the rest looked up from reference TRBV5-1 and TRBJ2-2, is KAGVTQTPRYLIKTRGQQVTLSCSPISGHRSVSWYQQTPGQGLQFLFEYFSETQRNKGNFPGRFSGRQFSNSRSEMNVSTLELGDSALYLCASSGEGPAGDTGELFFGEGSRLTVL.